The 8 T cell receptor beta chains in this list originate from one sample, sequenced in a study of T cells in Graves' hyperthyroidism and ophthalmopathy. Amplified regions were TCR beta CDR3 sequences from RNA transcripts. TCR CDR3 underwent first-round RT-PCR with the HTBI primer set. MiXCR, applied by TCRdb to the multiplex PCR reads, yields one record per CDR3 protein. The table records a few hundred thousand distinct CDR3 sequences, approximately 15% of them present only once. Specimen: blood. Receptors originate from a middle-aged woman with Graves' ophthalmopathy.

This clonotype was counted at least ten times. V usage is TRBV28 and J usage is TRBJ2-5; 8 bases are a match to TRBD1. The CDR3 consists of 14 residues. V lost 8 bases and J lost 3; bases outside the gene matches: 8. Per the germline V gene, CDR1 is MDHEN and CDR2 is SYDVKM. The CDR3 reads CASGGQGVEETQYF. CDR3 coding DNA: TGTGCCAGCGGAGGACAGGGTGTGGAAGAGACCCAGTACTTC.

This clonotype was seen at least ten times. The chain is built from TRBV27 and TRBJ1-1, with no clear D. V shed 4 bases and J shed 4 bases, with 16 bases lying between them. The CDR3 contains 15 residues. Looked up from germline, CDR1 is MNHEY and CDR2 is SMNVEV (reference sequence). The CDR3 DNA is TGTGCCAGCAGTTATCGCTCGGGTTTGATCACTGAAGCTTTCTTT. Translated: CASSYRSGLITEAFF.

This clonotype was detected only a few times. The chain employs TRBV20-1 and TRBJ2-5, with 12 bases lining up with TRBD2. The CDR3 has 15 residues. The germline V gene has CDR1 DFQATT and CDR2 SNEGSKA (reference sequence). Unmatched junction bases numbered 5, after V lost 2 bases and J lost 4 bases. CDR3 DNA sequence: TGCAGTGCTAGAAGACTAGCGGGAGTTTTAGAGACCCAGTACTTC. Residues: CSARRLAGVLETQYF.

This clonotype was seen ten or more times. This chain connects TRBV5-5 to TRBJ1-1; D perhaps matches TRBD1 (5 bases). The ends were cut back, 4 bases at V and 3 bases at J, with 16 bases in the middle. Germline CDR1 and CDR2: SGHKS and YYEKEE (reference sequence). The CDR3 has 15 residues. The CDR3 DNA reads as TGTGCCAGCAGCCGACAAATGGACATTTACACTGAAGCTTTCTTT. This gives the protein CASSRQMDIYTEAFF.

This clonotype turned up a few times. A much more abundant neighbour one base away suggests this may be a read error. The V and J genes are TRBV7-2 and TRBJ2-5, with D maybe TRBD1 (6 bases). Germline V lookup: CDR1 SGHTA, CDR2 FQGNSA. CDR3 length: 13 residues. The V end lost 5 bases, the J end lost 1 base, and 8 bases lay between the germline ends. The CDR3 region has the DNA TGTGCCAGCAGCCGGGACACCCAAGAGACCCAGTACTTC. Protein sequence: CASSRDTQETQYF. The whole variable domain, filled in from reference TRBV7-2 and TRBJ2-5, reads GAGVSQSPSNKVTEKGKDVELRCDPISGHTALYWYRQSLGQGLEFLIYFQGNSAPDKSGLPSDRFSAERTGGSVSTLTIQRTQQEDSAVYLCASSRDTQETQYFGPGTRLLVL.

This clonotype was observed a single time. The CDR3 protein is CASRGQGTTYEQYF. The CDR3 nucleotides are TGCGCCAGCAGGGGACAGGGCACTACCTACGAGCAGTACTTC. This chain connects TRBV10-1 to TRBJ2-7; TRBD1 agrees at 9 bases. CDR3 size: 14 residues. Per the germline V gene, CDR1 is WNHNN and CDR2 is SYGVQD (reference sequence). V was clipped by 6 bases and J by 2 bases; unmatched bases: 5.

The rearrangement links TRBV9 to TRBJ2-1; TRBD2 might be the D (5 bases). Germline V CDR1 and CDR2: SGDLS, YYNGEE. V gave up 2 bases and J gave up 6 bases, with 12 bases separating them. This CDR3 contains 14 residues. Here the CDR3 DNA reads TGTGCCAGCAGCGTCAACATCGGAGGCAATGAGCAGTTCTTC. It yields the protein CASSVNIGGNEQFF.

About this clonotype: At one boundary the junction diverges from the germline segment, which might be a read error. CDR3 sequence reads: CASSATPNTGAFF. In nucleotides, the CDR3 is TGTGCCAGCAGCGCGACACCGAACACTGGAGCTTTCTTT. The V and J genes are TRBV28 and TRBJ1-1; no firm D call. This CDR3 is 13 amino acids long. Looked up from germline, CDR1 is MDHEN and CDR2 is SYDVKM.